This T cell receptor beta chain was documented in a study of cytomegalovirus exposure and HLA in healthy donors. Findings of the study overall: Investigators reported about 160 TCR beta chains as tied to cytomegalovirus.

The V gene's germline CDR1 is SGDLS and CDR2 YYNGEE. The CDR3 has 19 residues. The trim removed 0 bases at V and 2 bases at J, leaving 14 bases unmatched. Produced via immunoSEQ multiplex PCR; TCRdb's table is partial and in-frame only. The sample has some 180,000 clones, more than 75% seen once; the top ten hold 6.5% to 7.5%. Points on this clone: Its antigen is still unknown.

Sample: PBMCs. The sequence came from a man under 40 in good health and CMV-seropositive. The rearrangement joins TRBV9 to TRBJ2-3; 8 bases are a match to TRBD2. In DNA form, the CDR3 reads TGTGCCAGCAGCGTAGAGTTAAATGGGGCGGGGGGCCTCACAGATACGCAGTATTTT. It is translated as CASSVELNGAGGLTDTQYF.